The next 26 T cell receptor beta chains were all read from a single sample in a study of T cell repertoires in cytomegalovirus infection. TCRdb reprocessed the reads with MiXCR, giving one entry per CDR3 protein. This sample has approximately 700,000 distinct CDR3 sequences; less than 40% occur once, and the top ten carry 2.5% to 3.5%. Material: PBMCs. Receptors originate from a human donor in good health (CMV status not recorded). Some clones in this sample may be carry-over from other donors' samples.

This clonotype was seen a handful of times. This chain connects TRBV20-1 to TRBJ2-2; TRBD2 aligns across 12 bases. Germline V lookup: CDR1 DFQATT, CDR2 SNEGSKA (reference sequence). Losses at the gene ends were 6 bases for V and 6 bases for J; bases not matched to a gene: 2. The CDR3 runs to 13 residues. The CDR3 reads CSATSGRSGELFF. The CDR3 DNA reads as TGCAGTGCGACTAGCGGGAGATCCGGGGAGCTGTTTTTT.

Comments on this clonotype: A much larger clone lies a single base off, so this may be a read error. The V gene is TRBV24-1, the J gene TRBJ1-5, with D uncertain. CDR1 KGHDR and CDR2 SFDVKD come from the germline V gene. The CDR3 loop spans 13 amino acids. Here the CDR3 DNA reads TGTGCCACCGGTTCCACAGTAGGGCAGCCCCCGCATTTT. Its protein is CATGSTVGQPPHF.

The gene calls are TRBV7-8 and TRBJ2-2; 9 bases are shared with TRBD1. The CDR3 runs to 15 residues. Trimming took 3 bases from V and 4 from J; bases not matched to a gene: 3. Germline CDR1 is SGHVS and CDR2 is FQNEAQ. CDR3 nucleotides: TGTGCCAGCAGCTTGATGACAGGGGGCACCGGGGAGCTGTTTTTT. Translating it yields CASSLMTGGTGELFF.

This chain joins TRBV12-3 or TRBV12-4 and TRBJ2-3; 14 nucleotides align to TRBD2. The CDR3 has 19 residues. J lost 6 bases, V lost 4 bases, and 15 bases had no gene match. The CDR3 nucleotides are TGTGCCAGCAGTTCCGGGACTAGCGGGAGACGGCCTATAATGGATACGCAGTATTTT. Translated: CASSSGTSGRRPIMDTQYF.

This clonotype was counted at least ten times. This chain joins TRBV7-2 and TRBJ2-2; no clear D. Germline CDR1 and CDR2: SGHTA and FQGNSA. The germline V and J ends were trimmed by 7 bases and 0 bases, with 15 bases remaining between them. The CDR3 is 16 amino acids. CDR3: CASKKGSFSNTGELFF. CDR3 bases: TGTGCCAGCAAGAAAGGTAGCTTCTCGAACACCGGGGAGCTGTTTTTT.

The sample holds a few counts of this clonotype. V is TRBV7-8 and J is TRBJ2-7; TRBD1 matches at 7 bases. This CDR3 is built from 14 residues. Germline values: CDR1 SGHVS, CDR2 FQNEAQ. V was pared by 5 bases and J by 5 bases, with 9 bases of the junction left unmatched. This CDR3 is CASSVIQGNDEQYF. CDR3 coding DNA: TGTGCCAGCAGCGTAATACAGGGGAACGACGAGCAGTACTTC. The full variable domain, in which reference TRBV7-8 and TRBJ2-7 provide the parts outside the CDR3, is GAGVSQSPRYKVAKRGQDVALRCDPISGHVSLFWYQQALGQGPEFLTYFQNEAQLDKSGLPSDRFFAERPEGSVSTLKIQRTQQEDSAVYLCASSVIQGNDEQYFGPGTRLTVT.

The J gene is TRBJ2-5, the V gene TRBV19; D may be TRBD2 (6 bases). This CDR3 is built from 14 residues. Germline V gene sequence: CDR1 LNHDA, CDR2 SQIVND (reference sequence). Trimming left V 2 bases short and J 4 bases short, with 11 bases between. CDR3 nucleotides: TGTGCCAGTAGTATATACGGGACTGGAGAGACCCAGTACTTC. Amino acid sequence: CASSIYGTGETQYF.

The chain combines TRBV20-1 with TRBJ1-2; the D gene is possibly TRBD1 (6 bases). V dropped 5 bases and J dropped 2 bases, with 12 bases sitting between them. Germline V gene data show CDR1 as DFQATT and CDR2 as SNEGSKA (reference sequence). The length of the CDR3 is 13 residues. The CDR3 loop reads CSARHQGNYGYTF. The CDR3 nucleotides are TGCAGTGCTCGCCACCAGGGGAACTATGGCTACACCTTC.

The V gene is TRBV6-1, the J gene TRBJ1-5; D not certain. The CDR3 spans 14 residues. V was trimmed by 4 bases and J by 7 bases, leaving 14 bases between them. CDR1 is MNHNS, CDR2 SASEGT, per germline. CDR3 bases: TGTGCCAGCAGTGCGTCAGTTACGACACAGCCCCAGCATTTT. Protein sequence: CASSASVTTQPQHF.

The rearrangement links TRBV28 to TRBJ2-1, with D possibly being TRBD2 (6 bases). The V gene lost 2 bases and the J gene lost 2 bases, with 13 bases spanning the gap. Germline CDR1 reads MDHEN; CDR2 reads SYDVKM. The CDR3 is made up of 16 amino acids. The DNA for the CDR3 is TGTGCCAGCAGTTTACTCCCCCCTAGCGCCTACAATGAGCAGTTCTTC. It translates to CASSLLPPSAYNEQFF.

The chain joins TRBV2 to TRBJ2-5, with TRBD1 matching 10 bases. Germline assignment: CDR1 SNHLY and CDR2 FYNNEI. After removal of 0 bases from V and 4 bases from J, the junction contained 8 bases not matched to a gene. The CDR3 spans 17 residues. CDR3 in DNA: TGTGCCAGCAGTGAAGCTTACGTGACAGGGGGCGCAGAGACCCAGTACTTC. The encoded protein is CASSEAYVTGGAETQYF.

This clonotype was recorded at least ten times. This chain connects TRBV7-2 to TRBJ1-3; D call uncertain. The CDR3 is 11 residues long. Germline CDR1 reads SGHTA; CDR2 reads FQGNSA. Trimming removed 6 bases from V and 9 bases from J, with 9 bases in between. CDR3 DNA sequence: TGTGCCAGCAGTCAACGAAGCACCATATATTTT. This gives the protein CASSQRSTIYF.

On this clonotype: One end of the junction varies from germline; a read error may be responsible. This rearrangement joins TRBV19 to TRBJ1-1; no clear D gene. Germline lookup yields CDR1 LNHDA and CDR2 SQIVND (reference sequence). There are 15 residues in the CDR3. The CDR3 spells CASSIGPGTTADAFF. CDR3 bases: TGTGCCAGTAGTATTGGCCCCGGAACCACAGCTGACGCTTTCTTT.

This clonotype turned up a few times. The V and J genes are TRBV5-4 and TRBJ2-3, with unresolved D. Trimming removed 2 bases from V and 2 bases from J, with 12 bases in between. The germline V gene encodes CDR1 SGHNT and CDR2 YYREEE (reference sequence). The CDR3 has 15 residues. CDR3 nucleotide sequence: TGTGCCAGCAGCTTTAATCCATTCTTCACAGATACGCAGTATTTT. This sequence encodes CASSFNPFFTDTQYF.

The rearrangement links TRBV7-9 to TRBJ1-4; D unresolved. Germline V gene data show CDR1 as SEHNR and CDR2 as FQNEAQ (reference sequence). The CDR3 covers 13 residues. Between the trimmed V and J ends, which lost 3 bases and 3 bases, there was a span of 5 bases. Written as DNA, the CDR3 is TGTGCCAGCAGCTTCGGGGCTAATGAAAAACTGTTTTTT. Residues: CASSFGANEKLFF.

The chain recombines TRBV20-1 with TRBJ2-2; maybe TRBD1 (5 bases). Trimming cost V 3 bases and J 3 bases, with 14 bases left between them. CDR1 DFQATT and CDR2 SNEGSKA come from the germline V gene (reference sequence). The CDR3 contains 15 residues. For the CDR3, the DNA is TGCAGTGCTAGCCGACAGTTCGCGGACACCGGGGAGCTGTTTTTT. It encodes CSASRQFADTGELFF.

V gene TRBV6-2 or TRBV6-3 combines with J gene TRBJ1-2, with a tentative D call TRBD1 (6 bases). Germline V gives CDR1 MNHEY, CDR2 SVGEGT. The CDR3 runs 13 residues. V lost 8 bases and J 3 bases, leaving 13 bases between the germline ends. The CDR3 sequence is CASVRTADYGYTF. The CDR3 bases are TGTGCCAGCGTAAGGACAGCCGACTATGGCTACACCTTC.

J is TRBJ2-3 and V is TRBV5-5; 13 bases align to TRBD2. Looked up from germline, CDR1 is SGHKS and CDR2 is YYEKEE (reference sequence). This CDR3 region has 17 residues. J gave up 3 bases and V 3 bases, and 7 bases lay outside the gene matches. The CDR3 region has the DNA TGTGCCAGCAGCTGGACTAGCGGGAGAGGTTGGACAGATACGCAGTATTTT. Protein sequence: CASSWTSGRGWTDTQYF.

This clonotype was seen more than once but under ten times. The chain joins TRBV6-1 to TRBJ2-7, with 14 bases aligning to TRBD2. V lost 11 bases, J lost 6 bases, and 9 bases stayed unmatched. CDR1 is MNHNS and CDR2 is SASEGT in the germline V gene. The CDR3 sequence is 14 residues long. CDR3 loop: CAGANGLAGGEQYF. CDR3 bases: TGTGCCGGAGCCAACGGACTAGCGGGAGGCGAGCAGTACTTC.

CDR3 bases: TGTGCCAGCAGTGAACAGGGGACTAGCGGGCTACGCGGGAATGAGCAGTTCTTC. It specifies CASSEQGTSGLRGNEQFF. This rearrangement joins TRBV6-1 to TRBJ2-1; 12 nucleotides agree with TRBD2. This CDR3 is 18 amino acids long. Germline lookup yields CDR1 MNHNS and CDR2 SASEGT. V shed 2 bases, J shed 7 bases, and the junction held 12 bases outside the gene matches.

The chain uses TRBV7-2 and TRBJ2-5; 8 positions match TRBD2. There are 18 residues in the CDR3. The germline V gene has CDR1 SGHTA and CDR2 FQGNSA. The J segment lost 0 bases and the V segment lost 1 base, leaving 10 bases of the junction unmatched. CDR3 coding DNA: TGTGCCAGCAGCTTAGGGCGGCGGGGGGCTACCAACCAAGAGACCCAGTACTTC. Amino acids: CASSLGRRGATNQETQYF. The full variable domain, with the rest looked up from reference TRBV7-2 and TRBJ2-5, is GAGVSQSPSNKVTEKGKDVELRCDPISGHTALYWYRQSLGQGLEFLIYFQGNSAPDKSGLPSDRFSAERTGGSVSTLTIQRTQQEDSAVYLCASSLGRRGATNQETQYFGPGTRLLVL.

This clonotype turned up a few times. CDR3 region: CASSQVGGIPNEKLFF. For the CDR3, the DNA is TGTGCCAGCAGCCAAGTTGGAGGGATACCTAATGAAAAACTGTTTTTT. This sequence joins TRBV14 and TRBJ1-4; D remains unclear. V lost 1 base and J 3 bases, leaving 12 bases between the germline ends. The germline gives CDR1 SGHDN, CDR2 FVKESK. This CDR3 comprises 16 residues.

The chain links TRBV7-6 to TRBJ2-1, with TRBD2 identical over 8 bases. This CDR3 has 15 amino acids. Germline V gene data show CDR1 as SGHVS and CDR2 as FNYEAQ. V was pared by 5 bases and J by 2 bases, with 5 bases of the junction left unmatched. CDR3 bases: TGTGCCAGCAGCACCGGGACTAGTACCTACAATGAGCAGTTCTTC. Amino acids: CASSTGTSTYNEQFF.

This clonotype was seen a handful of times. The genes are TRBV7-9 and TRBJ1-3; tentatively, D is TRBD1 (6 bases). Trimming cost V 2 bases and J 4 bases, with 12 bases left between them. This CDR3 is 15 amino acids long. CDR1 SEHNR and CDR2 FQNEAQ come from the germline V gene (reference sequence). CDR3 region: CASSLLGGGGNTIYF. The CDR3 DNA follows: TGTGCCAGCAGCTTATTAGGGGGTGGCGGAAACACCATATATTTT. The full variable domain, completed using reference TRBV7-9 and TRBJ1-3, is DTGVSQNPRHKITKRGQNVTFRCDPISEHNRLYWYRQTLGQGPEFLTYFQNEAQLEKSRLLSDRFSAERPKGSFSTLEIQRTEQGDSAMYLCASSLLGGGGNTIYFGEGSWLTVV.

This clonotype was counted many times. The rearrangement uses TRBV7-2 and TRBJ2-1; D is perhaps TRBD1 (5 bases). The CDR3 has 15 amino acids. Germline CDR1 and CDR2: SGHTA and FQGNSA. Trimming cost V 1 base and J 9 bases, with 16 bases left between them. The CDR3 DNA sequence: TGTGCCAGCAGCTTAGTGTCAGGGTCGTGGAGTGAGCAGTTCTTC. Encoded protein: CASSLVSGSWSEQFF.

The CDR3, as DNA: TGCGCCAGCAGCCAAGATACGGGGAGCTATGGCTACACCTTC. Its translation: CASSQDTGSYGYTF. The chain joins TRBV4-1 to TRBJ1-2, with D uncertain. This CDR3 has 14 residues. V gave up 0 bases and J gave up 4 bases, with 9 bases separating them. The germline CDR1 and CDR2 sequences are MGHRA and YSYEKL.